This T cell receptor (beta chain) was sequenced during a study of blood T cell repertoires in COVID-19. About the research overall: Samples representing acute and convalescent COVID-19 were sourced from the United States, Italy and Spain. Sample material is recorded as cDNA or gDNA derived from T cells, B-cell-depleted T cells, or PBMCs.

This clone appeared once. In the original workflow: Amplification with reference gene primers provided the estimates of nucleated cell counts. Profiled with immunoSEQ multiplex PCR; TCRdb holds only in-frame clones, not every one. Clonal size and the V and J genes are those of that table, whereas D and trimming came from the DNA. The data hold about 50,000 clones, with over 75% observed a single time. CDR3 length equals 14 residues. Germline V CDR1 and CDR2: SGHNT, YYREEE (reference sequence). Trimming removed 2 bases from V and 1 base from J, with 9 bases in between. The V and J genes are TRBV5-4 and TRBJ1-1, with no clear D. The source material was peripheral blood. This TCR was sampled from a human donor in a cohort sampled during active COVID-19. The CDR3 region has the DNA TGTGCCAGCAGCTTAAGTGGGCAGAACACTGAAGCTTTCTTT. Translated: CASSLSGQNTEAFF.